The 22 T cell receptor beta chains below all came from one sample that was sequenced in a study of regulatory T cells in long-lasting Graves disease. Noted time point: newly diagnosed GD, antithyroid drugs for less than 3 months. Construction of the TCR library relied on RNA isolated from PBMCs. Libraries of TCR beta came from iRepertoire HTBI primers plus Arm-PCR of CDR3 regions. Using its own MiXCR run on the multiplex PCR reads, TCRdb lists one record per CDR3 protein. Here the sample spans approximately 440,000 distinct CDR3 sequences, about a sixth being singletons. This sample was also put to use in a study of T cells in Graves' hyperthyroidism and ophthalmopathy.

The sequencing used peripheral blood mononuclear cells (PBMCs), collected at new diagnosis, from a patient treated with antithyroid drugs. Source of these receptors: a man in his forties or fifties with Graves disease.

A remark on this clonotype: Since a much larger clone is just one base distant, this may be a read error. The chain is built from TRBV12-3 or TRBV12-4 and TRBJ2-1; 12 bases map to TRBD2. This CDR3 contains 19 residues. The ends lost 2 bases at V and 9 bases at J; junction bases unmatched: 17. CDR3 protein: CASSLFWASGRAGSGEQFF. The CDR3 DNA is TGTGCCAGCAGTTTATTTTGGGCTAGCGGGAGGGCCGGTTCGGGTGAGCAGTTCTTC.

This clonotype was found many times. The chain links TRBV6-2 or TRBV6-3 to TRBJ1-1; D is perhaps TRBD1 (5 bases). CDR1 MNHEY and CDR2 SVGEGT come from the germline V gene. This CDR3 has 13 amino acids. The ends were cut back, 6 bases at V and 10 bases at J, with 18 bases in the middle. The CDR3 loop reads CASSLKPGTGAFF. As DNA, the CDR3 is TGTGCCAGCAGCCTTAAACCGGGGACCGGAGCTTTCTTT.

This clonotype was picked up a small number of times. V is TRBV20-1 and J is TRBJ2-1; no reliable D call. The length of the CDR3 is 15 residues. V lost 0 bases and J 4 bases, leaving 13 bases between the germline ends. Germline assignment: CDR1 DFQATT and CDR2 SNEGSKA (reference sequence). The CDR3 spells CSARDRPSRYNEQFF. CDR3 nucleotides: TGCAGTGCTAGAGATCGCCCTAGTAGGTACAATGAGCAGTTCTTC.

V usage is TRBV24-1 and J usage is TRBJ2-2; D might be TRBD1 (6 bases). Trimming cost V 9 bases and J 8 bases, with 24 bases left between them. The CDR3 contains 16 residues. The V gene's germline CDR1 is KGHDR and CDR2 SFDVKD. CDR3 protein: CATGGRGSFKTGELFF. In DNA, the CDR3 is TGTGCCACCGGCGGCAGGGGTAGTTTCAAGACGGGGGAGCTGTTTTTT.

The CDR3 loop reads CASRQLSGANVLTF. The CDR3 DNA reads TGTGCCAGTAGACAGCTTTCTGGGGCCAACGTCCTGACTTTC. The chain uses TRBV19 and TRBJ2-6; no clear D gene. V was cut by 6 bases and J by 1 base, with 7 bases left in between. Germline V gene data show CDR1 as LNHDA and CDR2 as SQIVND (reference sequence). The CDR3 is 14 residues long.

In this sample, this clonotype turned up many times. The J gene is TRBJ2-7, the V gene TRBV28; no clear D gene. Trimming left V 8 bases short and J 1 base short, with 15 bases between. CDR3 size: 14 residues. Germline V lookup: CDR1 MDHEN, CDR2 SYDVKM. The CDR3 coding sequence is TGTGCCAGCCGCCGCACCGGGTTTTCCTACGAGCAGTACTTC. This encodes CASRRTGFSYEQYF.

The rearrangement joins TRBV6-1 to TRBJ1-6; 7 bases are shared with TRBD1. CDR1 is MNHNS and CDR2 is SASEGT in the germline V gene. CDR3 length: 14 residues. The CDR3 region is CAAVAGTADSPLHF. The CDR3 region has the DNA TGTGCAGCCGTCGCCGGGACAGCGGATTCACCCCTCCACTTT.

This clonotype was detected many times. The chain is built from TRBV7-3 and TRBJ2-2; 7 nucleotides line up with TRBD2. The CDR3 sequence is 15 residues long. Trimming cost V 5 bases and J 6 bases; bases outside gene matches: 9. CDR1 and CDR2 from the germline V gene are SGHTA and FQGTGA. The CDR3 region is CASSPGLGGSGELFF. CDR3 coding DNA: TGTGCCAGCAGCCCCGGACTGGGGGGGTCCGGGGAGCTGTTTTTT. Combining the CDR3 with reference TRBV7-3 and TRBJ2-2 gives the whole variable domain GAGVSQTPSNKVTEKGKYVELRCDPISGHTALYWYRQSLGQGPEFLIYFQGTGAADDSGLPNDRFFAVRPEGSVSTLKIQRTERGDSAVYLCASSPGLGGSGELFFGEGSRLTVL.

On this clonotype itself: One end of the junction varies from germline; a read error may be responsible. J is TRBJ1-4 and V is TRBV28; D ambiguous. This CDR3 comprises 15 residues. The V gene's germline CDR1 is MDHEN and CDR2 SYDVKM. The CDR3, as DNA: TGTGCCAGCAGTTTATGGGTCGGGAGTAATGAGAAACTGTTTTTT. It is translated as CASSLWVGSNEKLFF. The full variable domain, in which reference TRBV28 and TRBJ1-4 provide the parts outside the CDR3, is DVKVTQSSRYLVKRTGEKVFLECVQDMDHENMFWYRQDPGLGLRLIYFSYDVKMKEKGDIPEGYSVSREKKERFSLILESASTNQTSMYLCASSLWVGSNEKLFFGSGTQLSVL.

For this clonotype: This could be a read error, since a much larger clone is one nucleotide away. J is TRBJ2-7 and V is TRBV6-2 or TRBV6-3, with 7 bases lining up with TRBD1. Germline assignment: CDR1 MNHEY and CDR2 SVGEGT. With V trimmed by 7 bases and J by 0 bases, 6 bases remained unmatched. The CDR3 has 14 amino acids. The CDR3, as DNA: TGTGCCAGCACGAGACAGGGCAACTCCTACGAGCAGTACTTC. Translated: CASTRQGNSYEQYF.

This clonotype has a count of ten or more. The CDR3, as DNA: TGTGCCACCAGTGATTTGGAGGACACCGGGGAGCTGTTTTTT. Protein product: CATSDLEDTGELFF. J is TRBJ2-2 and V is TRBV24-1; D unresolved. Trimming left V 0 bases short and J 3 bases short, with 4 bases between. There are 14 residues in the CDR3. The germline CDR1 and CDR2 sequences are KGHDR and SFDVKD.

At least ten counts were recorded for this clonotype. The V gene is TRBV7-2, the J gene TRBJ2-4; D may match TRBD1 or TRBD2 (7 bases each). Germline V gene data show CDR1 as SGHTA and CDR2 as FQGNSA. Deletions cut 1 base from V and 0 bases from J, with 13 bases between. There are 17 residues in the CDR3. The CDR3 loop is CASSLEGAGVAKNIQYF. The DNA for the CDR3 is TGTGCCAGCAGCTTAGAGGGGGCGGGAGTAGCCAAAAACATTCAGTACTTC.

V and J are TRBV3-1 and TRBJ1-2; TRBD1 matches at 8 bases. Losses at the gene ends were 3 bases for V and 6 bases for J; bases not matched to a gene: 9. Germline-derived CDR1 and CDR2 are LGHDT and YNNKEL (reference sequence). The CDR3 sequence is 15 residues long. CDR3 in DNA: TGTGCCAGCAGCCAGAGGGGACAGGCCTGGGATGGCTACACCTTC. Translated: CASSQRGQAWDGYTF.

The rearrangement joins TRBV19 to TRBJ2-5, with D perhaps matching TRBD2 (5 bases). Germline V gives CDR1 LNHDA, CDR2 SQIVND (reference sequence). This CDR3 spans 14 amino acids. With 6 bases removed from V and 5 bases from J, the gap between germline ends came to 16 bases. As DNA, the CDR3 is TGTGCCAGTAGCTCCGGCGCGGGCAGGGAGACCCAGTACTTC. Amino acids: CASSSGAGRETQYF.

The table lists this clonotype with many counts. The J gene is TRBJ2-3, the V gene TRBV5-1; no clear D gene. Germline CDR1 and CDR2: SGHRS and YFSETQ. This CDR3 region has 12 residues. Trimming took 1 base from V and 4 from J, leaving 4 bases between them. The CDR3 region is CASSLFADTQYF. The CDR3 DNA sequence: TGCGCCAGCAGCTTGTTTGCAGATACGCAGTATTTT.

The chain links TRBV4-2 to TRBJ2-1; TRBD2 aligns across 12 bases. CDR3 size: 15 residues. The trim removed 4 bases at V and 14 bases at J, leaving 12 bases unmatched. CDR1 and CDR2 (germline): LGHNA, YNFKEQ. CDR3 protein: CASSPLRLAGGGKFF. CDR3 nucleotide sequence: TGTGCCAGCAGCCCCTTACGGCTAGCGGGAGGGGGGAAGTTCTTC.

This clonotype occurred many times. This chain links TRBV15 with TRBJ1-5; 8 bases line up with TRBD1. The length of the CDR3 is 16 residues. Germline CDR1 reads LNHNV; CDR2 reads YYDKDF (reference sequence). The junction had 3 bases not matched to a gene; V was cut back by 1 base and J by 1 base. The CDR3 here is CATSRVQGASNQPQHF. The CDR3 DNA follows: TGTGCCACCAGCAGAGTTCAGGGGGCGAGCAATCAGCCCCAGCATTTT.

The V gene is TRBV20-1, the J gene TRBJ2-3, with 7 positions matching TRBD2. Germline V lookup: CDR1 DFQATT, CDR2 SNEGSKA (reference sequence). Losses at the gene ends were 4 bases for V and 0 bases for J; bases not matched to a gene: 7. The CDR3 spans 15 residues. CDR3 sequence (DNA): TGCAGTGCTATAACTAGCGCTACGAGCACAGATACGCAGTATTTT. Translating gives CSAITSATSTDTQYF.

This clonotype appeared many times. The chain has TRBV5-1 and TRBJ2-3; no clear D gene. The end of the DNA is better explained by TRBJ2-1, so the J call may be wrong. There are 15 residues in the CDR3. CDR1 and CDR2 from the germline V gene are SGHRS and YFSETQ. The CDR3 DNA sequence: TGCGCCAGCAGCTTGGTGGCAGGCCCGGGCAATGAGCAGTTCTTC. Translated: CASSLVAGPGNEQFF.

V usage is TRBV20-1 and J usage is TRBJ2-1; no clear D gene. V lost 8 bases, J lost 1 base, and 18 bases lay in between. This CDR3 spans 15 amino acids. Germline V gene sequence: CDR1 DFQATT, CDR2 SNEGSKA (reference sequence). Here the CDR3 reads CSTFGGSFSYNEQFF. The CDR3 nucleotides are TGCAGTACATTTGGTGGTAGTTTTTCCTACAATGAGCAGTTCTTC.

In this sample, this clonotype turned up many times. The rearrangement joins TRBV3-1 to TRBJ2-1, with 8 bases matching TRBD2. The CDR3 consists of 17 residues. V lost 1 base and J lost 3; bases outside the gene matches: 8. Looked up from germline, CDR1 is LGHDT and CDR2 is YNNKEL (reference sequence). The CDR3 nucleotides are TGTGCCAGCAGCCAAGCTCTTTCAAGCGGGAGCTACAATGAGCAGTTCTTC. It translates to CASSQALSSGSYNEQFF.

On this clonotype: At one of its ends the junction is not consistent with the germline gene, which may arise from a read error. The chain combines TRBV10-1 with TRBJ2-3, with 13 nucleotides matching TRBD2. CDR3 length: 16 residues. The V gene's germline CDR1 is WNHNN and CDR2 SYGVQD (reference sequence). The CDR3 region has the DNA TGCGCCAGCAGCAGGACTAGCGGGAGCAGCACAGATACGCGGTATTTT. Translated: CASSRTSGSSTDTRYF.